This entry features one T cell receptor (beta chain) sequence. This specimen belongs to a study of tumour-infiltrating T cells in Burkitt lymphoma. Germline CDR1 and CDR2: SGHRS and YFSETQ. There are 17 residues in the CDR3. Deletions cut 0 bases from V and 2 bases from J, with 12 bases between. Clones were read by immunoSEQ multiplex PCR, and TCRdb kept only the in-frame ones, dropping some. Here the sample spans roughly 2,100 clones, around 72% being singletons. The source is a human donor with diffuse large B-cell lymphoma. Sequenced input: tumor tissue. The chain combines TRBV5-1 with TRBJ2-6, with unresolved D. CDR3 in amino acids: CASSLGYVAPGANVLTF. The CDR3 coding sequence is TGCGCCAGCAGCTTGGGGTATGTAGCCCCTGGGGCCAACGTCCTGACTTTC.